The 22 T cell receptor beta chains listed next were all sequenced from one sample in a study of T cell repertoires in cytomegalovirus infection (dated by TCRdb to about 2019). Sequencing took place on an Illumina HiSeq 1500. The raw public reads went through TCRdb reprocessing: fastp at Q25, MiXCR clone calling, in-frame beta chains kept. Rows are unified per CDR3 protein, each entry keeping the most common DNA and genes. The sample has about 450,000 distinct CDR3 sequences on record, 30% to 40% of them singletons. Around 13% of the sample is held by the ten biggest clonotypes. The sample taken for sequencing was PBMCs. The receptors originated from a human donor in good health (CMV status not recorded). Some clones in this sample may be carry-over from other donors' samples.

A few counts support this clonotype. The chain carries TRBV14 and TRBJ2-2; maybe TRBD1 (6 bases). CDR3 length: 15 residues. Germline CDR1 and CDR2: SGHDN and FVKESK. V lost 0 bases to trimming and J lost 3 bases, with 8 bases between them. The CDR3 coding sequence is TGTGCCAGCAGCCAAGATGAGGGGGACACCGGGGAGCTGTTTTTT. It specifies CASSQDEGDTGELFF.

V usage is TRBV7-6 and J usage is TRBJ2-1, with 9 positions matching TRBD2. Germline assignment: CDR1 SGHVS and CDR2 FNYEAQ. Trimming cost V 5 bases and J 5 bases; bases outside gene matches: 7. This CDR3 has 15 residues. CDR3 amino acids: CASSPGTSSNNEQFF. CDR3 DNA: TGTGCCAGCAGCCCCGGGACTAGCAGTAACAATGAGCAGTTCTTC.

The chain employs TRBV5-1 and TRBJ1-1, with 9 positions matching TRBD1. J lost 7 bases, V lost 0 bases, and 4 bases had no gene match. From germline, CDR1 is SGHRS and CDR2 YFSETQ. This CDR3 has 14 residues. CDR3 amino acids: CASSLDRGQDEAFF. In DNA, the CDR3 is TGCGCCAGCAGCTTGGACAGGGGGCAAGATGAAGCTTTCTTT.

This clonotype has at least ten counts. The chain couples TRBV7-2 to TRBJ2-1, with 10 bases aligning to TRBD2. Per germline, CDR1 SGHTA and CDR2 FQGNSA. V lost 2 bases and J lost 8; bases outside the gene matches: 9. The CDR3 extends over 16 amino acids. Here the CDR3 reads CASSLTGASGGYEQFF. The DNA for the CDR3 is TGTGCCAGCAGCTTAACCGGGGCTAGCGGGGGCTATGAGCAGTTCTTC.

The rearrangement joins TRBV7-9 to TRBJ1-6, with D perhaps matching TRBD1 (5 bases). The germline gives CDR1 SEHNR, CDR2 FQNEAQ (reference sequence). The length of the CDR3 is 14 residues. V was pared by 5 bases and J by 7 bases, with 12 bases between. CDR3 in DNA: TGTGCCAGCAGCACCCGGGACGCCAATTCACCCCTCCACTTT. Residues: CASSTRDANSPLHF.

The chain uses TRBV28 and TRBJ2-3; D remains ambiguous. The CDR3 contains 12 residues. CDR1 is MDHEN, CDR2 SYDVKM, per germline. Trimming took off 5 bases at V and 4 bases at J, with 7 bases between the two ends. The CDR3 DNA follows: TGTGCCAGCAGTCAAGGCTCAGATACGCAGTATTTT. Translation: CASSQGSDTQYF.

The chain employs TRBV12-3 or TRBV12-4 and TRBJ1-4; D is uncertain. The CDR3 has 13 amino acids. The V gene lost 5 bases and the J gene lost 8 bases, with 12 bases spanning the gap. Here the CDR3 reads CASSPRMAEKLFF. Written as DNA, the CDR3 is TGTGCCAGCAGTCCCCGAATGGCCGAAAAACTGTTTTTT.

This clonotype was observed a few times. V and J are TRBV7-9 and TRBJ1-6; D unresolved. This CDR3 contains 13 residues. V was shortened by 6 bases and J by 9 bases, with 12 bases between the two germline ends. Per the germline V gene, CDR1 is SEHNR and CDR2 is FQNEAQ (reference sequence). The CDR3 protein is CASSQLNGSPLHF. The CDR3 nucleotides read TGTGCCAGCAGTCAATTGAACGGTTCACCCCTCCACTTT.

The chain joins TRBV11-2 to TRBJ2-3, with D tentatively TRBD1 (5 bases). This CDR3 spans 15 amino acids. Germline V gives CDR1 SGHAT, CDR2 FQNNGV. V was cut by 5 bases and J by 4 bases, with 16 bases left in between. For the CDR3, the DNA is TGTGCCAGCAGCCCGCCAACAGGTTACCCAGATACGCAGTATTTT. This gives the protein CASSPPTGYPDTQYF.

The chain employs TRBV10-3 and TRBJ2-7, with TRBD1 matching over 7 bases. Looked up from germline, CDR1 is ENHRY and CDR2 is SYGVKD. Unmatched junction bases numbered 15, after V lost 6 bases and J lost 4 bases. The CDR3 is 16 amino acids. DNA of the CDR3: TGTGCCATCAGGGCGGGTCGACAGGGAATAACGTACGAGCAGTACTTC. Translating it yields CAIRAGRQGITYEQYF.

The chain employs TRBV6-5 and TRBJ2-7, with D possibly TRBD1 on 7 matching bases. V was clipped by 6 bases and J by 0 bases, with 12 bases between them. The CDR3 is 14 amino acids. Germline V CDR1 and CDR2: MNHEY, SVGAGI. The CDR3 DNA reads TGTGCCAGCAGGTCAGGGGGGACCTCCTACGAGCAGTACTTC. Protein: CASRSGGTSYEQYF.

This clonotype was counted many times. V and J are TRBV12-3 or TRBV12-4 and TRBJ2-7, with 10 bases fitting TRBD1. Unmatched junction bases numbered 10, after V lost 5 bases and J lost 0 bases. This CDR3 has 17 amino acids. CDR3 amino acids: CASSTVRDRGLSYEQYF. CDR3 sequence (DNA): TGTGCCAGCAGTACAGTCCGGGACAGGGGCCTCTCCTACGAGCAGTACTTC.

Ten or more counts support this clonotype. The V call is TRBV27, the J call TRBJ1-4; possibly TRBD1 for D (6 bases). The CDR3 extends over 15 amino acids. Germline V CDR1 and CDR2: MNHEY, SMNVEV (reference sequence). V was cut by 8 bases and J by 6 bases, with 19 bases left in between. The CDR3 nucleotides read TGTGCCAGCTCGCTGGGGGGCAGGGCAGATGAAAAACTGTTTTTT. Its protein is CASSLGGRADEKLFF.

The chain links TRBV5-5 to TRBJ2-7; D is possibly TRBD1 (5 bases). V was pared by 2 bases and J by 1 base, with 13 bases between. From germline, CDR1 is SGHKS and CDR2 YYEKEE (reference sequence). The CDR3 length is 15 residues. CDR3 amino acids: CASSFDRFPSYEQYF. In DNA form, the CDR3 reads TGTGCCAGCAGCTTTGACAGATTCCCATCCTACGAGCAGTACTTC.

With regard to this clonotype: The junction differs from germline at one of its ends, possibly a read error. V and J are TRBV7-2 and TRBJ2-1, with D unresolved. The CDR3 is 14 amino acids. Germline V gene lookup returns CDR1 SGHTA and CDR2 FQGNSA. CDR3 loop: CASSTGLLNNEQWF. Here the CDR3 DNA reads TGTGCCAGCAGCACGGGTCTACTCAATAATGAGCAGTGGTTC.

At least ten counts were recorded for this clonotype. J is TRBJ2-5 and V is TRBV7-9, with 7 bases aligning to TRBD1. This CDR3 has 14 amino acids. Germline loops: CDR1 SEHNR, CDR2 FQNEAQ (reference sequence). The V gene end was trimmed by 4 bases and the J gene end by 0 bases; junction bases not matched to a gene: 2. In nucleotides, the CDR3 is TGTGCCAGCAGCTCCGACAGGGACCAAGAGACCCAGTACTTC. It is translated as CASSSDRDQETQYF.

This clonotype showed up many times. V and J are TRBV12-3 or TRBV12-4 and TRBJ1-1, with 12 bases lining up with TRBD1. Trimming removed 5 bases from V and 6 bases from J; junction bases left unmatched: 13. This CDR3 region has 17 residues. The CDR3 protein is CASSPNKPGQGAAEAFF. The CDR3 DNA follows: TGTGCCAGCAGTCCTAACAAACCGGGACAGGGGGCCGCTGAAGCTTTCTTT.

The V call is TRBV3-1, the J call TRBJ2-7; 7 bases are a match to TRBD1. Trimming removed 2 bases from V and 3 bases from J; junction bases left unmatched: 16. The CDR3 runs 18 residues. CDR1 and CDR2 (germline): LGHDT, YNNKEL (reference sequence). The CDR3 DNA reads TGTGCCAGCAGCCAAAATGCGGACAGGCTCGGCCCCCACTACGAGCAGTACTTC. It specifies CASSQNADRLGPHYEQYF.

The chain employs TRBV9 and TRBJ2-1; 9 bases map to TRBD2. The CDR3 runs to 18 residues. The V gene's germline CDR1 is SGDLS and CDR2 YYNGEE. V lost 0 bases and J lost 9; bases outside the gene matches: 16. The CDR3 protein is CASSVGMGTSINGGEQFF. The CDR3, as DNA: TGTGCCAGCAGCGTAGGTATGGGGACTAGCATTAATGGCGGTGAGCAGTTCTTC.

This CDR3 reads CASRRDQMNTEAFF. The CDR3 DNA reads as TGTGCCAGCAGGCGGGACCAAATGAACACTGAAGCTTTCTTT. The V call is TRBV6-2 or TRBV6-3, the J call TRBJ1-1, with a possible D match to TRBD1 (5 bases). V gave up 6 bases and J gave up 0 bases, with 11 bases separating them. The CDR3 consists of 14 residues. The germline gives CDR1 MNHEY, CDR2 SVGEGT.

This chain links TRBV12-3 or TRBV12-4 with TRBJ1-3; D ambiguous. V lost 3 bases and J 7 bases, leaving 10 bases between the germline ends. The CDR3 consists of 13 residues. CDR3 nucleotides: TGTGCCAGCAGTTTTACGGCGGCGAACACCATATATTTT. Its translation: CASSFTAANTIYF.

In this sample, this clonotype turned up a few times. The rearrangement links TRBV7-9 to TRBJ2-1, with D tentatively TRBD1 or TRBD2 (6 bases each). The germline CDR1 and CDR2 sequences are SEHNR and FQNEAQ (reference sequence). V lost 2 bases and J 3 bases, leaving 14 bases between the germline ends. This CDR3 is built from 16 residues. The CDR3 loop is CASSLIGGRRYNEQFF. Here the CDR3 DNA reads TGTGCCAGCAGCTTAATCGGGGGCCGACGCTACAATGAGCAGTTCTTC.